A selection of T cell receptor beta chains follows, all from one sample in a study of blood T cell repertoires in COVID-19. Profiled with immunoSEQ multiplex PCR; TCRdb holds only in-frame clones, not every one. The data contain roughly 92,000 clones, over 80% of them singletons. The sample comprised peripheral blood. The receptors were gathered from a woman older than 75 with active or convalescent COVID-19. Each CDR3 is given with its conserved first and last residue. D genes are given only for firm matches. Expanded clones are given a class, and other clones once, few, many or no size at all.

j_gene: TRBJ2-7
d_gene: NA
abundance: NA
v_gene: TRBV19
CDR3nt: TGTGCCAGTAGTCCAGCGGGACAAAACTACTACGAGCAGTACTTC
CDR3aa: CASSPAGQNYYEQYF

j_gene: TRBJ2-3
d_gene: NA
abundance: NA
v_gene: TRBV14
CDR3nt: TGTGCCAGCAGCCAAGGAGTGGGGACTTGGGGTACGCAGTATTTT
CDR3aa: CASSQGVGTWGTQYF

j_gene: TRBJ1-1
d_gene: TRBD1
abundance: NA
v_gene: TRBV9
CDR3nt: TGTGCCAGCAGCGGGGGGGACAGCCGACTGAACACTGAAGCTTTCTTT
CDR3aa: CASSGGDSRLNTEAFF

j_gene: TRBJ1-6
d_gene: NA
abundance: NA
v_gene: TRBV7-9
CDR3nt: TGTGCCAGCAGCTTAGTGGGTTGGAGCTCCTATAATTCACCCCTCCACTTT
CDR3aa: CASSLVGWSSYNSPLHF

j_gene: TRBJ2-4
d_gene: TRBD2
abundance: NA
v_gene: TRBV28
CDR3nt: TGTGCCAGCAGTCTTAGCGGGACCCTAGCCAAAAACATTCAGTACTTC
CDR3aa: CASSLSGTLAKNIQYF

j_gene: TRBJ2-6
d_gene: TRBD2
abundance: NA
v_gene: TRBV5-4
CDR3nt: TGTGCCAGCAGTCAAGCGGGGGGCAACTCTGGGGCCAACGTCCTGACTTTC
CDR3aa: CASSQAGGNSGANVLTF

j_gene: TRBJ2-2
d_gene: TRBD2
abundance: NA
v_gene: TRBV20-1
CDR3nt: TGCAGTGCTAGTATTAGCGGGGGGTCTAACACCGGGGAGCTGTTTTTT
CDR3aa: CSASISGGSNTGELFF

j_gene: TRBJ2-7
d_gene: NA
abundance: NA
v_gene: TRBV6-5
CDR3nt: TGTGCCAGCAGTTACGAGATTCGCTACGAGCAGTACTTC
CDR3aa: CASSYEIRYEQYF

j_gene: TRBJ2-1
d_gene: NA
abundance: NA
v_gene: TRBV10-2
CDR3nt: TGCGCCAGCAGCAGGGCACAGGGAGAATCCAATGAGCAGTTCTTC
CDR3aa: CASSRAQGESNEQFF

j_gene: TRBJ1-4
d_gene: NA
abundance: few
v_gene: TRBV4-2
CDR3nt: TGTGCCAGCAGCCAACTTTACCACTCCGGGACTTTGGGGGATTCGGAGGAAAAACTGTTTTTT
CDR3aa: CASSQLYHSGTLGDSEEKLFF

j_gene: TRBJ1-2
d_gene: TRBD1
abundance: NA
v_gene: TRBV19
CDR3nt: TGTGCCAGTAGAGGACAGGGGGTATTAGGCTACACCTTC
CDR3aa: CASRGQGVLGYTF

j_gene: TRBJ2-2
d_gene: NA
abundance: NA
v_gene: TRBV29-1
CDR3nt: TGCAGCGTTGAGGAAGCGGCCACCGGGGAGCTGTTTTTT
CDR3aa: CSVEEAATGELFF

j_gene: TRBJ1-5
d_gene: NA
abundance: NA
v_gene: TRBV7-9
CDR3nt: TGTGCCAGCAGTCGCGCCAATAGCAATCAGCCCCAGCATTTT
CDR3aa: CASSRANSNQPQHF

j_gene: TRBJ2-2
d_gene: NA
abundance: NA
v_gene: TRBV6-6
CDR3nt: TGTGCCAGCAGCAGCGGCCAGATCACCGGGGAGCTGTTTTTT
CDR3aa: CASSSGQITGELFF

j_gene: TRBJ2-5
d_gene: TRBD2
abundance: few
v_gene: TRBV28
CDR3nt: TGTGCCAGCAGTTTATCAGCTAGCGGGAGACGGGAGACCCAGTACTTC
CDR3aa: CASSLSASGRRETQYF

j_gene: TRBJ1-4
d_gene: NA
abundance: NA
v_gene: TRBV18
CDR3nt: TGTGCCAGCTCAGACAGCATTTGGGAAAAACTGTTTTTT
CDR3aa: CASSDSIWEKLFF

j_gene: TRBJ2-3
d_gene: TRBD2
abundance: NA
v_gene: TRBV27
CDR3nt: TGTGCCAGCAGTTTATGGGGACTAGCGGGAGAAGGTACGCAGTATTTT
CDR3aa: CASSLWGLAGEGTQYF

j_gene: TRBJ2-2
d_gene: NA
abundance: NA
v_gene: TRBV9
CDR3nt: TGTGCCAGCAGCGTAGATACATGGCAGTTGAACACCGGGGAGCTGTTTTTT
CDR3aa: CASSVDTWQLNTGELFF

j_gene: TRBJ1-1
d_gene: NA
abundance: NA
v_gene: TRBV19
CDR3nt: TGTGTCAGTAGTAGCCTGAGGGAAGGGTCGGACACTGAAGCTTTCTTT
CDR3aa: CVSSSLREGSDTEAFF

j_gene: TRBJ1-1
d_gene: NA
abundance: NA
v_gene: TRBV4-1
CDR3nt: TGCGCCAGCAACCCGACCGGGGAGGTGAACACTGAAGCTTTCTTT
CDR3aa: CASNPTGEVNTEAFF

j_gene: TRBJ2-7
d_gene: TRBD1
abundance: NA
v_gene: TRBV5-6
CDR3nt: TGTGCCAGCAGCCCACGCAGGACAGGGGGCGAGGGGGAGCAGTACTTC
CDR3aa: CASSPRRTGGEGEQYF

j_gene: TRBJ2-7
d_gene: TRBD1
abundance: NA
v_gene: TRBV2
CDR3nt: TGTGCCAGCAGCGCAACGGACAGGATTCGTATGGAGCAGTACTTC
CDR3aa: CASSATDRIRMEQYF

j_gene: TRBJ1-2
d_gene: NA
abundance: NA
v_gene: TRBV4-2
CDR3nt: TGTGCCAGCAGCCAAGAGGGCAGGTCGAACTATGGCTACACCTTC
CDR3aa: CASSQEGRSNYGYTF

j_gene: TRBJ2-2
d_gene: NA
abundance: once
v_gene: TRBV5-1
CDR3nt: TGCGCCAGCTTCCCTCCCAACACCGGGGAGCTGTTTTTT
CDR3aa: CASFPPNTGELFF

j_gene: TRBJ2-7
d_gene: TRBD2
abundance: NA
v_gene: TRBV5-6
CDR3nt: TGTGCCAGCACCACGAAGCCGGGACTAGCGTCCTACGAGCAGTACTTC
CDR3aa: CASTTKPGLASYEQYF

j_gene: TRBJ1-6
d_gene: NA
abundance: many
v_gene: TRBV6-5
CDR3nt: TGTGCCAGCAGTTACGATTCGCAGGGCGGATCACCCCTCCACTTT
CDR3aa: CASSYDSQGGSPLHF